This T cell receptor beta chain comes out of a study of blood T cell repertoires in COVID-19. In the study overall: Donors in the United States, Italy and Spain gave samples during acute or convalescent COVID-19. Sample material is recorded as cDNA or gDNA derived from T cells, B-cell-depleted T cells, or PBMCs.

The authors' processing: Estimation of nucleated cell counts was performed using reference gene primer amplification. Sequencing used immunoSEQ multiplex PCR; TCRdb keeps in-frame clones, though not all of them. Clonal size and the V and J genes are those of that table, whereas D and trimming came from the DNA. The sample lists about 47,000 clones; more than 75% were seen once. This clonotype was obtained from a human donor with acute or convalescent COVID-19. The donor label of this sample is uncertain. Material: peripheral blood.

The CDR3 DNA reads TGTGCCAGCAGCGCATCCGACAGGGAAGCTTTCTTT. It specifies CASSASDREAFF. V usage is TRBV7-2 and J usage is TRBJ1-1; maybe TRBD1 (6 bases). This CDR3 is 12 amino acids long. Germline CDR1 and CDR2: SGHTA and FQGNSA. V lost 5 bases and J lost 8, with 12 bases in between. Supplemented by reference TRBV7-2 and TRBJ1-1, the full variable domain reads GAGVSQSPSNKVTEKGKDVELRCDPISGHTALYWYRQSLGQGLEFLIYFQGNSAPDKSGLPSDRFSAERTGGSVSTLTIQRTQQEDSAVYLCASSASDREAFFGQGTRLTVV.